The rows below give T cell receptor beta chains drawn from one sample of a study of CD8 T cells in Susac syndrome. TCRdb fed the immunoSEQ multiplex PCR reads into MiXCR, producing one record per CDR3 protein. The sample yields some 150,000 distinct CDR3 sequences, 94% seen once. Sequenced sample: CD8+ T cells from PBMCs. Receptors were obtained from a human donor in good health. Each CDR3 is given with its conserved first and last residue. D genes are given only for firm matches. The size of a clone is reported for some rows only, either as once, few or many, or as a class for expanded clones.

>16|NA|TRBD2|TRBV5-4|TRBJ2-7
CASSPGLAGVSPEQYF
TGTGCCAGCAGCCCGGGACTAGCGGGGGTCTCACCCGAGCAGTACTTC
>17|NA|NA|TRBV7-9|TRBJ2-3
CASSPQLRAGSTDTQYF
TGTGCCAGCAGCCCCCAACTTAGGGCGGGGAGCACAGATACGCAGTATTTT
>15|NA|NA|TRBV7-9|TRBJ2-5
CASSLEETSAETQYF
TGTGCCAGCAGCTTAGAAGAGACAAGTGCAGAGACCCAGTACTTC
>15|NA|NA|TRBV7-9|TRBJ2-5
CASSLLIGVQETQYF
TGTGCCAGCAGCTTACTGATCGGGGTCCAAGAGACCCAGTACTTC
>14|NA|NA|TRBV29-1|TRBJ1-1
CSAFTRDMNTEAFF
TGCAGCGCTTTCACTCGGGACATGAACACTGAAGCTTTCTTT
>13|NA|NA|TRBV20-1|TRBJ1-4
CSASNRLNEKLFF
TGCAGTGCTAGCAACAGACTTAATGAAAAACTGTTTTTT
>15|NA|TRBD2|TRBV7-8|TRBJ2-1
CASSLGTSLANEQFF
TGTGCCAGCAGCTTAGGGACTAGCTTAGCCAATGAGCAGTTCTTC
>14|NA|TRBD2|TRBV27|TRBJ2-7
CASSYQREGVEQYF
TGTGCCAGCAGTTACCAGCGGGAGGGCGTGGAGCAGTACTTC
>14|NA|NA|TRBV5-1|TRBJ2-7
CASSPEGRFDEQYF
TGCGCCAGCAGCCCCGAGGGACGGTTCGACGAGCAGTACTTC
>15|NA|NA|TRBV29-1|TRBJ1-2
CSGDPVQRTGHGYTF
TGCAGCGGGGACCCAGTCCAGAGGACCGGACATGGCTACACCTTC
>15|NA|TRBD2|TRBV7-3|TRBJ2-3
CASSILAGATDTQYF
TGTGCCAGCAGCATACTAGCGGGGGCCACAGATACGCAGTATTTT
>16|NA|TRBD1|TRBV7-6|TRBJ2-7
CASSPTSTGGSYEQYF
TGTGCCAGCAGCCCGACATCGACAGGGGGATCTTACGAGCAGTACTTC
>12|NA|NA|TRBV12-3/TRBV12-4|TRBJ2-4
CASSSVKDIQYF
TGTGCCAGCAGCTCGGTTAAAGACATTCAGTACTTC
>14|NA|TRBD1|TRBV9|TRBJ1-2
CASSARTGGSGYTF
TGTGCCAGCAGCGCGCGGACAGGCGGAAGTGGCTACACCTTC
>17|NA|TRBD2|TRBV28|TRBJ2-1
CASSLPLPTSGSNEQFF
TGTGCCAGCAGTTTACCCCTCCCGACTAGCGGGTCCAATGAGCAGTTCTTC
>13|NA|NA|TRBV12-3/TRBV12-4|TRBJ2-3
CASIHPSTDTQYF
TGTGCCAGCATTCACCCCTCCACAGATACGCAGTATTTT
>14|NA|TRBD1|TRBV27|TRBJ2-7
CASSLTGAVSEQYF
TGTGCCAGCAGCCTGACAGGGGCCGTAAGCGAGCAGTACTTC
>14|NA|TRBD2|TRBV20-1|TRBJ2-7
CSARGLAGDLEQYF
TGCAGTGCTAGAGGATTAGCGGGAGATCTCGAGCAGTACTTC
>13|NA|NA|TRBV5-1|TRBJ2-7
CASSLAETYEQYF
TGCGCCAGCAGCTTGGCGGAGACCTACGAGCAGTACTTC
>15|NA|NA|TRBV27|TRBJ1-2
CASSFLGQAFYGYTF
TGTGCCAGCAGTTTTCTGGGGCAGGCGTTCTATGGCTACACCTTC
>12|NA|NA|TRBV7-9|TRBJ2-3
CASYIFTDTQYF
TGTGCCAGCTACATATTCACAGATACGCAGTATTTT
>13|NA|TRBD2|TRBV15|TRBJ2-1
CASGVAGYNEQFF
TGTGCTTCCGGAGTAGCGGGATATAATGAGCAGTTCTTC
>13|few|NA|TRBV27|TRBJ2-3
CASSLVGTDTQYF
TGTGCCAGCAGTTTGGTTGGGACAGATACGCAGTATTTT
>13|NA|NA|TRBV28|TRBJ2-2
CASSLNHIAELFF
TGTGCCAGCAGCCTTAACCACATCGCGGAGCTGTTTTTT
>14|NA|TRBD1|TRBV4-1|TRBJ2-7
CASSPRPTGDEQYF
TGCGCCAGCAGCCCCAGACCGACAGGGGACGAGCAGTACTTC
>15|NA|TRBD1|TRBV6-5|TRBJ2-3
CASSPGTAITDTQYF
TGTGCCAGCAGTCCCGGGACAGCGATCACAGATACGCAGTATTTT
>14|NA|NA|TRBV27|TRBJ2-7
CASSTRQSSYEQYF
TGTGCCAGCAGTACCCGACAGAGCTCCTACGAGCAGTACTTC
>14|NA|TRBD2|TRBV29-1|TRBJ2-7
CSAQGLAGNYEQYF
TGCAGCGCCCAAGGACTAGCGGGCAACTACGAGCAGTACTTC
>16|NA|NA|TRBV28|TRBJ1-1
CASSFLRLLGNTEAFF
TGTGCCAGCAGTTTTCTTCGTCTTCTGGGGAACACTGAAGCTTTCTTT
>14|NA|TRBD1|TRBV27|TRBJ2-7
CASSLRQGWYEQYF
TGTGCCAGCAGTCTACGACAGGGCTGGTACGAGCAGTACTTC
>19|NA|TRBD1|TRBV4-3|TRBJ2-6
CASSQRYGQVLSGANVLTF
TGCGCCAGCAGCCAAAGATACGGACAGGTCCTCTCTGGGGCCAACGTCCTGACTTTC
>11|once|NA|TRBV30|TRBJ2-7
CAWTVNYEQYF
TGTGCCTGGACCGTAAACTACGAGCAGTACTTC
>14|NA|TRBD2|TRBV28|TRBJ2-1
CASTPSGSNNEQFF
TGTGCCAGCACCCCCAGCGGGAGTAACAATGAGCAGTTCTTC
>14|NA|TRBD1|TRBV30|TRBJ2-7
CAWSVRQGIYEQYF
TGTGCCTGGAGTGTAAGACAGGGGATCTACGAGCAGTACTTC
>11|NA|NA|TRBV2|TRBJ1-2
CASRGSEGYTF
TGTGCCAGCAGGGGGTCAGAGGGCTACACCTTC
>19|once|NA|TRBV29-1|TRBJ2-1
CSVDAMSLDGDQPYDEQFF
TGCAGCGTGGACGCAATGAGCCTCGATGGGGACCAACCCTATGATGAGCAGTTCTTC
>16|NA|TRBD1|TRBV7-9|TRBJ1-2
CASSFRGTEYFYGYTF
TGTGCCAGCAGCTTTAGAGGGACAGAATATTTCTATGGCTACACCTTC
>13|NA|NA|TRBV15|TRBJ1-5
CATSRGERQPQHF
TGTGCCACCAGCAGAGGTGAGAGACAGCCCCAGCATTTT
>14|NA|TRBD2|TRBV27|TRBJ2-1
CASSLSGRVNEQFF
TGTGCCAGCAGTTTGTCGGGGAGGGTCAATGAGCAGTTCTTC
>15|NA|TRBD1|TRBV6-5|TRBJ2-5
CASSYGQGNTETQYF
TGTGCCAGCAGTTACGGACAGGGAAATACGGAGACCCAGTACTTC
>14|NA|NA|TRBV29-1|TRBJ2-6
CSVAGDAGANVLTF
TGCAGCGTTGCCGGGGACGCTGGGGCCAACGTCCTGACTTTC
>15|NA|TRBD1|TRBV2|TRBJ2-1
CASSPRTGVHNEQFF
TGTGCCAGCAGCCCCCGGACAGGGGTCCACAATGAGCAGTTCTTC
>13|NA|NA|TRBV28|TRBJ1-2
CASSPGTSSGYTF
TGTGCCAGCAGTCCCGGGACCTCCAGTGGCTACACCTTC
>16|NA|NA|TRBV7-6|TRBJ2-5
CASSLELPGIGETQYF
TGTGCCAGCAGCTTAGAACTCCCAGGGATTGGAGAGACCCAGTACTTC
>13|NA|NA|TRBV18|TRBJ1-1
CASSPGKNTEAFF
TGTGCCAGCTCACCCGGGAAGAACACTGAAGCTTTCTTT
>16|NA|TRBD2|TRBV13|TRBJ2-7
CASSHKGLAVRDEQYF
TGTGCCAGCAGCCACAAGGGACTAGCGGTCCGGGACGAGCAGTACTTC
>14|NA|TRBD2|TRBV6-6|TRBJ2-5
CASGWEGLQETQYF
TGTGCCAGCGGTTGGGAGGGGCTACAAGAGACCCAGTACTTC
>15|NA|TRBD1|TRBV11-2|TRBJ2-7
CASSLVATGGHEQYF
TGTGCCAGCAGCTTAGTTGCGACAGGGGGCCACGAGCAGTACTTC
>13|NA|TRBD2|TRBV15|TRBJ2-3
CATAGTSLDTQYF
TGTGCCACCGCCGGGACTAGTTTAGATACGCAGTATTTT
>15|NA|TRBD1|TRBV5-6|TRBJ2-2
CASSLETGFAGELFF
TGTGCCAGCAGCTTGGAGACAGGGTTCGCCGGGGAGCTGTTTTTT
>14|NA|NA|TRBV29-1|TRBJ1-1
CSSSWDGLNTEAFF
TGCAGCTCCTCCTGGGACGGGCTGAACACTGAAGCTTTCTTT
>15|NA|NA|TRBV4-1|TRBJ2-3
CASSQEMSWGDTQYF
TGCGCCAGCAGCCAAGAGATGTCATGGGGAGATACGCAGTATTTT
>14|NA|TRBD1|TRBV30|TRBJ1-5
CAWAYQGANQPQHF
TGTGCCTGGGCATACCAGGGGGCTAATCAGCCCCAGCATTTT
>15|NA|NA|TRBV27|TRBJ2-2
CASSFGGRGPGELFF
TGTGCCAGCAGTTTTGGGGGTAGGGGTCCCGGGGAGCTGTTTTTT
>13|NA|NA|TRBV20-1|TRBJ1-5
CSARDFRNQPQHF
TGCAGTGCTAGAGATTTTCGCAATCAGCCCCAGCATTTT
>14|NA|NA|TRBV13|TRBJ1-4
CASSQRRVNEKLFF
TGTGCCAGCAGCCAACGGAGGGTTAATGAAAAACTGTTTTTT
>15|once|TRBD2|TRBV11-2|TRBJ2-1
CASSLEAGGLAEQFF
TGTGCCAGCAGCTTAGAGGCGGGAGGGCTAGCTGAGCAGTTCTTC